These 26 T cell receptor beta chains originate from one sample sequenced in a study of T cells after yellow fever vaccination (dated by TCRdb to the late 2010s). Library generation was performed with 5' RACE. The sequencing machine was an Illumina HiSeq 2500. Using fastp trimming at Q25 and MiXCR clonotype assembly, TCRdb reanalyzed the public sequencing data and kept in-frame beta chains. Every entry covers one CDR3 protein and lists the most common genes and DNA from its rows. A total of more than 250,000 distinct CDR3 sequences appear in this sample, around 7% of them only once. The ten top clones hold roughly a sixth of the sample. Reading the label with the study, this specimen's treatment or condition is: live attenuated yellow fever vaccine strain. This specimen consisted of PBMCs, obtained about 49 days after the first yellow fever vaccination. The source of these receptors is a man younger than 35 who received the YFV17D yellow fever vaccine.

This clonotype was observed at least ten times. The V and J genes are TRBV30 and TRBJ1-5; the D gene is possibly TRBD1 (5 bases). V was clipped by 5 bases and J by 2 bases, with 10 bases between them. The CDR3 covers 13 residues. The germline V gene encodes CDR1 GTSNPN and CDR2 SVGIG (reference sequence). The CDR3: CAWALGGNQPQHF. Here the CDR3 DNA reads TGTGCCTGGGCCTTAGGGGGCAATCAGCCCCAGCATTTT.

This clonotype was found a few times. The chain combines TRBV9 with TRBJ1-2, with TRBD1 matching over 8 bases. This CDR3 is built from 16 residues. CDR1 and CDR2 (germline): SGDLS, YYNGEE. V lost 4 bases and J lost 2; bases outside the gene matches: 10. The CDR3 DNA is TGTGCCAGCAGCCCATGGACAGGGACGATGAACTATGGCTACACCTTC. Amino acid sequence: CASSPWTGTMNYGYTF.

This clonotype was observed a few times. The CDR3 here is CASSFSEGYGYTF. The CDR3 DNA reads TGTGCCAGCAGTTTTTCAGAGGGCTATGGCTACACCTTC. The chain links TRBV12-3 or TRBV12-4 to TRBJ1-2; no firm D call. There are 13 residues in the CDR3. The germline V and J ends were trimmed by 3 bases and 4 bases, with 9 bases remaining between them.

The sample holds a few counts of this clonotype. The chain employs TRBV15 and TRBJ2-2; D is undetermined. There are 15 residues in the CDR3. Per germline, CDR1 LNHNV and CDR2 YYDKDF (reference sequence). V was trimmed by 3 bases and J by 2 bases, leaving 10 bases between them. The chain's CDR3 is CATSRDRSNTGELFF. In DNA, the CDR3 is TGTGCCACCAGCAGGGACCGTTCCAACACCGGGGAGCTGTTTTTT.

CDR3 sequence: CSVVPPSDGYEQYF. The DNA of the CDR3 is TGCAGCGTTGTTCCACCAAGTGATGGCTACGAGCAGTACTTC. The chain uses TRBV29-1 and TRBJ2-7, with D unclear. The CDR3 runs to 14 residues. Trimming cost V 4 bases and J 3 bases, with 16 bases left between them. Germline values: CDR1 SQVTM, CDR2 ANQGSEA.

This clonotype was seen only a few times. The chain employs TRBV7-9 and TRBJ2-3, with 8 bases that match TRBD2. CDR3 length: 16 residues. The V gene's germline CDR1 is SEHNR and CDR2 FQNEAQ (reference sequence). The ends lost 5 bases at V and 4 bases at J; junction bases unmatched: 11. The CDR3: CASSPRRAGGSDTQYF. The CDR3 bases are TGTGCCAGCAGCCCCCGGAGGGCGGGGGGTTCAGATACGCAGTATTTT.

V and J are TRBV7-2 and TRBJ2-1; the D gene is possibly TRBD1 (8 bases). This CDR3 has 16 residues. The germline gives CDR1 SGHTA, CDR2 FQGNSA. Trimming pared 5 bases from V and 10 bases from J, leaving 24 bases between. In nucleotides, the CDR3 is TGTGCCAGCAGCCCGCGTCCAGGGGGCGGGGGAAAAGAGCAGTTCTTC. Protein sequence: CASSPRPGGGGKEQFF.

In this sample, this clonotype turned up a few times. This chain connects TRBV5-5 to TRBJ2-1; no firm D call. The V gene lost 4 bases and the J gene lost 3 bases, with 14 bases spanning the gap. Germline lookup yields CDR1 SGHKS and CDR2 YYEKEE (reference sequence). There are 15 residues in the CDR3. The CDR3 here is CASSPVSGIYNEQFF. DNA for the CDR3: TGTGCCAGCAGCCCCGTTTCGGGTATCTACAATGAGCAGTTCTTC. The entire variable domain, with the rest obtained from reference TRBV5-5 and TRBJ2-1, is as follows: DAGVTQSPTHLIKTRGQQVTLRCSPISGHKSVSWYQQVLGQGPQFIFQYYEKEERGRGNFPDRFSARQFPNYSSELNVNALLLGDSALYLCASSPVSGIYNEQFFGPGTRLTVL.

This clonotype was seen ten or more times. The V call is TRBV5-1, the J call TRBJ2-1, with D perhaps TRBD1 or TRBD2 (7 bases each). V shed 1 base and J shed 4 bases, with 18 bases lying between them. This CDR3 contains 17 residues. The germline V gene encodes CDR1 SGHRS and CDR2 YFSETQ. CDR3 bases: TGCGCCAGCAGCTTGATGGTCGGCAGGGGGGGATACAATGAGCAGTTCTTC. It is translated as CASSLMVGRGGYNEQFF.

The sample holds many counts of this clonotype. The chain has TRBV5-1 and TRBJ2-2; D is uncertain. The V end lost 0 bases, the J end lost 0 bases, and 6 bases lay between the germline ends. Per the germline V gene, CDR1 is SGHRS and CDR2 is YFSETQ. The CDR3 has 15 residues. CDR3 sequence: CASSLERANTGELFF. CDR3 nucleotides: TGCGCCAGCAGCTTGGAAAGGGCGAACACCGGGGAGCTGTTTTTT.

The CDR3 sequence is CASSQAGTGFAAFF. In DNA form, the CDR3 reads TGCGCCAGCAGCCAGGCCGGGACAGGGTTTGCAGCTTTCTTT. The chain combines TRBV4-1 with TRBJ1-1; TRBD1 matches at 9 bases. Trimming at V came to 3 bases and at J to 10 bases, leaving 9 bases not matched to a gene. The germline CDR1 and CDR2 sequences are MGHRA and YSYEKL. There are 14 residues in the CDR3.

The J gene is TRBJ2-7, the V gene TRBV13; weak D call: TRBD2 (6 bases). The germline CDR1 and CDR2 sequences are PRHDT and FYEKMQ (reference sequence). Trimming took off 3 bases at V and 0 bases at J, with 9 bases between the two ends. The CDR3 contains 14 residues. The CDR3 region has the DNA TGTGCCAGCAGCTTCGGAGGGGCCTCCTACGAGCAGTACTTC. Its translation: CASSFGGASYEQYF.

This clonotype turned up a few times. The rearrangement links TRBV27 to TRBJ1-5, with D tentatively TRBD1 (6 bases). V was cut by 11 bases and J by 5 bases, with 13 bases left in between. Germline lookup yields CDR1 MNHEY and CDR2 SMNVEV (reference sequence). The length of the CDR3 is 12 residues. The CDR3 DNA sequence: TGTGCCGCGGGGGGCTCCTATCAGCCCCAGCATTTT. Translating gives CAAGGSYQPQHF.

This clonotype was seen only a few times. This chain links TRBV20-1 with TRBJ1-1; D unclear. The CDR3 covers 15 residues. Germline CDR1 and CDR2: DFQATT and SNEGSKA (reference sequence). V was clipped by 5 bases and J by 1 base, with 17 bases between them. The CDR3 nucleotides read TGCAGTGCTCGACCGTCTGGTCTCAGGAACACTGAAGCTTTCTTT. As protein: CSARPSGLRNTEAFF.

This clonotype has a handful of counts. The chain carries TRBV5-4 and TRBJ1-2; D not resolved. CDR3 length equals 15 residues. CDR1 SGHNT and CDR2 YYREEE come from the germline V gene (reference sequence). V was clipped by 0 bases and J by 2 bases, with 11 bases between them. CDR3 protein: CASSLGKARNYGYTF. CDR3 coding DNA: TGTGCCAGCAGCTTGGGAAAAGCTCGAAACTATGGCTACACCTTC.

J is TRBJ1-2 and V is TRBV5-1; D remains unclear. The CDR3 is 15 amino acids. The germline CDR1 and CDR2 sequences are SGHRS and YFSETQ. Between the trimmed V and J ends, which lost 0 bases and 0 bases, there was a span of 9 bases. The CDR3 DNA reads TGCGCCAGCAGCTTGGCAGTCGGAGCTAACTATGGCTACACCTTC. Translating it yields CASSLAVGANYGYTF.

The table lists this clonotype with many counts. The gene calls are TRBV5-1 and TRBJ2-5; TRBD1 matches 7 bases. CDR1 is SGHRS, CDR2 YFSETQ, per germline. J lost 5 bases, V lost 6 bases, and 10 bases had no gene match. The CDR3 covers 14 residues. CDR3 in DNA: TGCGCCAGCAAAGGGGGCTTGGGTGGTGAGACCCAGTACTTC. As protein: CASKGGLGGETQYF.

This clonotype was observed a few times. The chain is built from TRBV5-1 and TRBJ1-2; TRBD1 aligns across 10 bases. Germline loops: CDR1 SGHRS, CDR2 YFSETQ. The CDR3 is 16 residues long. V gave up 5 bases and J gave up 3 bases; unmatched junction bases: 10. The CDR3 nucleotides read TGCGCCAGCAGTGGGGACAGGGGCCCCCTGGACTATGGCTACACCTTC. It codes for CASSGDRGPLDYGYTF.

This clonotype was picked up a small number of times. The chain links TRBV7-3 to TRBJ1-3; TRBD1 agrees at 9 bases. The J segment lost 3 bases and the V segment lost 5 bases, leaving 8 bases of the junction unmatched. The germline gives CDR1 SGHTA, CDR2 FQGTGA. This CDR3 comprises 16 residues. The CDR3 bases are TGTGCCAGCAGCACACACCGGGACAGGGATGGAAACACCATATATTTT. It translates to CASSTHRDRDGNTIYF.

For the CDR3, the DNA is TGCGCCAGCAGCCACTCCCTTGACGATGAGCAGTTCTTC. Translating gives CASSHSLDDEQFF. The chain is built from TRBV4-3 and TRBJ2-1; no clear D. The ends were cut back, 3 bases at V and 8 bases at J, with 11 bases in the middle. Germline V gene sequence: CDR1 LGHNA, CDR2 YSLEER. The length of the CDR3 is 13 residues.

The chain employs TRBV5-1 and TRBJ2-5, with D possibly being TRBD2 (6 bases). The CDR3 has 16 residues. The V end lost 4 bases, the J end lost 1 base, and 17 bases lay between the germline ends. Germline V gives CDR1 SGHRS, CDR2 YFSETQ. CDR3 coding DNA: TGCGCCAGCAGCCAGAAGCGTACTAGCCTCCAAGAGACCCAGTACTTC. Encoded protein: CASSQKRTSLQETQYF.

This clonotype was seen a few times. V and J are TRBV10-2 and TRBJ2-1; 12 positions match TRBD2. The CDR3 spans 14 residues. Trimming at V came to 8 bases and at J to 4 bases, leaving 3 bases not matched to a gene. CDR1 is WSHSY and CDR2 is SAAADI in the germline V gene. CDR3 amino acids: CASQGTSGYNEQFF. CDR3 DNA sequence: TGCGCCAGCCAGGGGACTAGCGGGTACAATGAGCAGTTCTTC.

In this sample, this clonotype turned up many times. The chain recombines TRBV5-1 with TRBJ2-1, with 11 bases fitting TRBD1. The CDR3 runs to 18 residues. Germline V gene data show CDR1 as SGHRS and CDR2 as YFSETQ. V dropped 4 bases and J dropped 4; count of bases not matched to a gene: 13. The CDR3 nucleotides read TGCGCCAGCAGCACCTCTCCACAAGGACAGGGGGCGTACAATGAGCAGTTCTTC. Translated, it gives CASSTSPQGQGAYNEQFF.

This clonotype showed up many times. Here the CDR3 DNA reads TGTGCCAGCGAAGGGGGGGGCGGGACCTACGAGCAGTACTTC. Protein: CASEGGGGTYEQYF. This chain connects TRBV7-9 to TRBJ2-7; the D gene is possibly TRBD2 (7 bases). Deletions cut 8 bases from V and 2 bases from J, with 16 bases between. The CDR3 length is 14 residues. Germline CDR1 is SEHNR and CDR2 is FQNEAQ (reference sequence). Looking up the rest from reference TRBV7-9 and TRBJ2-7 gives the full variable domain: DTGVSQNPRHKITKRGQNVTFRCDPISEHNRLYWYRQTLGQGPEFLTYFQNEAQLEKSRLLSDRFSAERPKGSFSTLEIQRTEQGDSAMYLCASEGGGGTYEQYFGPGTRLTVT.

This chain's CDR3 is CSVEDPGQGDNPGELFF. The CDR3 DNA is TGCAGCGTTGAAGATCCTGGACAGGGGGATAACCCCGGGGAGCTGTTTTTT. The genes are TRBV29-1 and TRBJ2-2; 10 positions agree with TRBD1. CDR1 is SQVTM, CDR2 ANQGSEA, per germline. V shed 0 bases and J 6 bases; nucleotides not matched to a gene: 10. The CDR3 loop spans 17 amino acids.

This clonotype has at least ten counts. The gene calls are TRBV6-1 and TRBJ2-2; tentative D call: TRBD1 (6 bases). V lost 5 bases and J 5 bases, leaving 15 bases between the germline ends. This CDR3 is built from 15 residues. Germline CDR1 is MNHNS and CDR2 is SASEGT. CDR3 sequence: CASSPEGGWTGELFF. CDR3 bases: TGTGCCAGCAGTCCTGAAGGGGGTTGGACCGGGGAGCTGTTTTTT.